The clone carrying this T cell receptor (beta chain) turned up a few times. The antigen is unknown. Reverse transcription of all isolated RNA meant that expressed TCRB transcripts were sequenced. The protocol was immunoSEQ multiplex PCR, while the TCRdb copy is restricted to in-frame clones and leaves out a portion. The sample carries a few hundred thousand clones, less than 15% recorded once. These data are taken from a study of beta chain features in type 1 diabetes. Study-wide findings and caveats: Because the template was cDNA, high-expressing cells might be over-represented. The naive, central memory and Treg TCRB repertoires looked more alike in patients than they did in healthy donors. In these data, an HLA type influence on TCRB rearrangement remained unresolved.

The length of the CDR3 is 13 residues. Germline V gene lookup returns CDR1 SGHDT and CDR2 YYEEEE. The germline V and J ends were trimmed by 4 bases and 9 bases, with 16 bases remaining between them. The receptor was derived from a man aged 25 to 40 in good health. Material for sequencing was central memory CD4+ T cells from blood. The chain is built from TRBV5-6 and TRBJ2-5; D might be TRBD2 (6 bases). The CDR3, as DNA: TGTGCCAGCAGCGGTGAGGGGACTCGGTCCCAGTACTTC. This sequence encodes CASSGEGTRSQYF.